Here is one T cell receptor beta chain with its context. These data originate in a study of blood T cell repertoires in COVID-19. Looking at the study overall: Spain, Italy and the United States supplied samples that represented acute and convalescent COVID-19. T cells, B-cell-depleted T cells, or PBMCs provided the cDNA or gDNA that served as material.

Authors' data handling: Amplifying reference gene primers gave estimates of nucleated cell counts. Repertoires were generated with immunoSEQ multiplex PCR, while TCRdb's copy carries only in-frame clones and drops some. D and trimming come from the DNA, and the V and J calls and clone size come from that table. The sample records 100,000 to 120,000 clones, approximately 80% being singletons. This TCR was sampled from an older woman with acute or convalescent COVID-19. Sequences were obtained from peripheral blood.

CDR3 protein: CSVRDTDGYTF. The CDR3 DNA sequence: TGCAGCGTAAGAGACACAGATGGCTACACCTTC. The V call is TRBV29-1, the J call TRBJ1-2; D is unresolved. The V end was cut by 6 bases, the J end by 6 bases, with 11 bases between. This CDR3 spans 11 amino acids. The germline gives CDR1 SQVTM, CDR2 ANQGSEA.